The present T cell receptor (beta chain) was sequenced within a study of blood T cell repertoires in COVID-19 (dated by TCRdb to the early 2020s). Concerning the study at large: The collaborator samples originated in the United States, Italy and Spain and spanned the acute and convalescent phases of COVID-19. The prospective study material was composed of cDNA or gDNA derived from T cells, B-cell-depleted T cells, or PBMCs. Deeply sampled blood TCRbeta repertoires from subjects exposed to, actively infected with, or recovered from COVID-19 were included in the dataset. The repertoires were made available in a free public database intended to serve as a resource for research on the immune response to SARS-CoV-2. The samples were drawn from two sources: the first 160 participants of the ongoing ImmuneRACE study, and over 950 subjects contributed by 6 global collaborators. Nearly every sample came with metadata listing a de-identified subject ID, COVID-19 status, age in years and sex. Where available, HLA class I and class II types were obtained from metadata supplied by the sample provider rather than from assay-based typing. Findings and caveats that apply to the study as a whole: Clinical and demographic metadata were provided uncurated, with the amount varying by source and participant.

As regards this clone: There is no known antigen for this receptor. Per-base qualities were not stored, and no clone one base away is much larger.

TCRbeta CDR3 regions were amplified from genomic DNA using the immunoSEQ Assay, a bias-controlled multiplex PCR. In the authors' own workflow: Within the assay, amplification of reference gene primers was used to estimate how many nucleated cells each sample contained. To quantify the absolute abundance of each unique TCRbeta CDR3 rearrangement, sequence reads were collapsed and filtered. For each sample, productive Simpson clonality was calculated as the square root of Simpson's diversity index over productive rearrangements. What TCRdb holds here is the immuneACCESS table cut down to in-frame rearrangements. Part of the clones is not present; checked against another copy, under half of the missing clones reflect an unresolved V gene, and the others are unexplained. V and J calls and clone size are as listed in that table; D and trimming were resolved from the DNA. The sample data list some 330,000 clones, and 85% to 90% of these were observed just once. The ten largest clonotypes hold roughly 4.1% of the sample.

Whole blood was collected in K2EDTA tubes by collaborating institutions according to the institutions' own protocols. For TCRbeta analysis, collaborator samples were shipped as frozen whole blood, as isolated PBMCs, or as DNA extracted from either sample type. The germline V gene (reference sequence) specifies PRHDT as CDR1 and FYEKMQ as CDR2. V and J are trimmed by 5 bases and 1 base, and the gene matches miss 10 bases of the junction. From cysteine to phenylalanine, the CDR3 is 18 amino acids long. The sequence is cut down to CDR3 DNA, 54 bases in frame from base 1. Sequencing was done on a sample of peripheral blood. The rearranged segments are TRBV13 and TRBJ2-4; 11 bases in between match TRBD2. The source is a woman in her forties or fifties with active or convalescent COVID-19. The base sequence is TGTGCCAGCAGCCTCATAGCGGGGGGGCTACTGGCCAAAAACATTCAGTACTTC. It encodes CASSLIAGGLLAKNIQYF. With the rest looked up from the reference TRBV13 and TRBJ2-4 genes rather than sequenced, the full variable domain is AAGVIQSPRHLIKEKRETATLKCYPIPRHDTVYWYQQGPGQDPQFLISFYEKMQSDKGSIPDRFSAQQFSDYHSELNMSSLELGDSALYFCASSLIAGGLLAKNIQYFGAGTRLSVL.